The source of this TCR beta chain is a study of T cell responses to AZD1222 COVID-19 vaccine. Study-wide results and caveats: Variant regions that are unmutated are reportedly the target of nearly half of spike-specific TCRs. Clonal diversity may have been underestimated in mostly white British donors.

Assay: immunoSEQ multiplex PCR; the TCRdb copy retains only in-frame clones and omits some. The sample has 70,000 to 75,000 clones; 70% to 90% are singletons. V was cut by 1 base and J by 9 bases, with 12 bases left in between. This CDR3 is built from 13 residues. From germline, CDR1 is LGHDT and CDR2 YNNKEL (reference sequence). A word on this clone: Its antigen is still unknown.

Timing groups of about 4 and about 12 weeks for second doses were pooled. V and J are TRBV3-1 (or the pseudogene TRBV3-2) and TRBJ1-2; a weak D match, TRBD1 (5 bases). The TCR comes from an adult who received the AZD1222 COVID-19 vaccine. The sequencing used peripheral blood, collected 28 days after the second AZD1222 dose. In nucleotides, the CDR3 is TGTGCCAGCAGCCAAGGCCTGGCAGGGCGCTACACCTTC. Its translation is CASSQGLAGRYTF.